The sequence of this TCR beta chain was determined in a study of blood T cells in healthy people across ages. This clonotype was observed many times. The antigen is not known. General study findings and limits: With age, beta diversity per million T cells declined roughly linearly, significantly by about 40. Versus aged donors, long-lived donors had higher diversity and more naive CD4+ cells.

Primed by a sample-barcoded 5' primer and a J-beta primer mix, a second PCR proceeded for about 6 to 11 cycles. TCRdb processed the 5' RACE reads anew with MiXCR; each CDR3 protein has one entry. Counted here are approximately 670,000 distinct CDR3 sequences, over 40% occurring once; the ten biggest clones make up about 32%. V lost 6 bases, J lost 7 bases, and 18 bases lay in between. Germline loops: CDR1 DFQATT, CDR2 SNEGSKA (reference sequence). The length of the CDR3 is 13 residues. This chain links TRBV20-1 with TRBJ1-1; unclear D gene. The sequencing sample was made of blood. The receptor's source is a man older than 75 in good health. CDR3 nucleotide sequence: TGCAGTGCCGTGGACTCCCCGGGCGGTGAAGCTTTCTTT. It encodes CSAVDSPGGEAFF.